This TCR beta chain is drawn from a study of T cell repertoires and HLA-DP antigens (dated by TCRdb to 2016 to 2019). Notes on the research overall: Using HeLa cells transduced to present allogeneic HLA-DP, the study set up an in vitro model of CD4+ T cell alloreactivity. The two alloantigens modelled structurally similar versus dissimilar alloantigens, differing from self at one and more than nine peptide-binding groove amino acids, respectively. The three donors, two male and one female, ranged from the 18-to-29 to the 60-to-69 age band. Average DNA input was around 220 ng for sorted CD137+CD4+ samples, compared with 1,000 to 1,500 ng for pre-culture CD4+ samples.

Findings and caveats that apply to the study as a whole: Sorted CD137+ cells showed similar clonality against both alloantigens (around 0.39), much higher than the clonality of pre-culture samples (roughly 0.04). The study was limited by having just three donors, by relying on a non-physiological HeLa antigen-presenting system, and by using total CD4+ cells as responders. Naive and memory CD4+ repertoires were not analysed separately. An average cumulative frequency of around 36% against one allele and 50.6% against the other was found for clones undetected before culture.

Magnetic bead negative selection was used to isolate untouched CD4+ T cells from Ficoll-separated PBMC, with purity averaging approximately 98%. Untouched CD4+ T cells were isolated from Ficoll-separated PBMC with magnetic beads, reaching about 98% purity with negligible CD8+ contamination. Peripheral blood mononuclear cells came from the buffy coats of three healthy blood donors, who served as the study's donors. CMV seronegative status was shared by all three donors. The DNeasy Blood & Tissue Kit was used to extract genomic DNA. For each subject, genomic DNA from sorted CD137+CD4+ cells and from pre-culture CD4+ baseline samples underwent TCRB sequencing. Taken from the germline V gene, the CDR1 and CDR2 loops are MGHRA and YSYEKL. Cut back by 0 bases and 6 bases, the V and J ends lie 11 bases apart. The CDR3 contains 14 residues, cysteine and phenylalanine counted. Only CDR3 DNA remains: 42 bases, in frame from the first base.

TCRB CDR3 regions were amplified with the immunoSEQ multiplex PCR using forward primers for 54 TRBV segments and reverse primers for 13 TRBJ segments. Deep resolution, with a target of 150,000 to 250,000 T cell genomes, was applied to the sequencing of pre-culture CD4+ samples. Sequencing of the amplicons was done on an Illumina HiSeq System, giving 87 bp reads that spanned the CDR3. On the authors' methods: Correction for PCR and sequencing errors was applied to reads, and CDR3 regions were defined through alignment to IMGT reference sequences. Template and unique rearrangement counts were estimated using synthetic template pools. Clonality was computed as 1 minus Pielou's evenness. Richness was estimated with the Daley-Smith estimator. Morisita's index served as the measure of repertoire overlap. A clone counted as low-abundance if it appeared in cultured samples but went undetected in the pre-culture repertoire of the same donor. TCRdb re-hosts the immuneACCESS table, in-frame sequences only. Its copies lack some clones; in the studies checked, an unresolved V gene accounts for under half of them, and the cause for the rest is not known. That table furnishes V, J and clone size, whereas the DNA furnished D and trimming. This sample gives approximately 100,000 clones in total; roughly 86% of them show up just once. In total, the top ten clones hold approximately 1.5% of the sample.

Remarks on this clone: Its antigen remains undetermined. No per-base quality is available; no much larger clone lies one base away.

Specimen: CD4+ T cells from PBMCs. This receptor was obtained from a man between 45 and 60 years old in good health and CMV-seronegative. The chain is encoded by TRBV4-1 joined to TRBJ2-5; TRBD2 is perhaps the D gene, given 6 matching bases. At the DNA level, the sequence is TGCGCCAGCAGCCAAGACTCCGGGAGCAAGACCCAGTACTTC. Translated, this gives CASSQDSGSKTQYF.